The 18 T cell receptor beta chains listed next were all sequenced from one sample in a study of shared clonotypes between healthy human individuals. Clones were sequenced by immunoSEQ multiplex PCR, and TCRdb holds only the in-frame ones, with some missing. The profile covers roughly 2 million clones, with around 95% appearing a single time and approximately 0.13% taken by the ten largest. The sample was naive CD4+ T cells sorted from blood. Subset specified: CD45RA+ positively selected. These receptors originate from a man aged 18-30 years in good health.

This sequence joins TRBV28 and TRBJ2-3; TRBD1 agrees at 7 bases. Germline CDR1 and CDR2: MDHEN and SYDVKM. V lost 3 bases, J lost 2 bases, and 8 bases stayed unmatched. The CDR3 sequence is 16 residues long. CDR3 residues: CASSLLGGGHTDTQYF. CDR3 in DNA: TGTGCCAGCAGTTTGCTAGGGGGCGGCCACACAGATACGCAGTATTTT.

The rearrangement joins TRBV5-4 to TRBJ2-5; D gene unclear. This CDR3 has 14 amino acids. V was clipped by 0 bases and J by 2 bases, with 8 bases between them. Germline V gives CDR1 SGHNT, CDR2 YYREEE (reference sequence). CDR3: CASSLAQIQETQYF. The CDR3 DNA sequence: TGTGCCAGCAGCTTGGCACAGATACAAGAGACCCAGTACTTC.

This clone was picked up one time. The chain uses TRBV5-4 and TRBJ2-2, with 7 bases lining up with TRBD1. From germline, CDR1 is SGHNT and CDR2 YYREEE (reference sequence). The J segment lost 4 bases and the V segment lost 4 bases, leaving 4 bases of the junction unmatched. The length of the CDR3 is 14 residues. Here the CDR3 DNA reads TGTGCCAGCAGCAACAGGGGTTCCACCGGGGAGCTGTTTTTT. This encodes CASSNRGSTGELFF.

The rearrangement uses TRBV6-1 and TRBJ1-5; D not resolved. V was cut by 6 bases and J by 2 bases, with 14 bases left in between. CDR1 is MNHNS and CDR2 is SASEGT in the germline V gene. The CDR3 extends over 15 amino acids. The CDR3 DNA reads as TGTGCCAGCAGGGGCGCGGAAGCGGGCAATCAGCCCCAGCATTTT. Protein product: CASRGAEAGNQPQHF.

The J gene is TRBJ2-2, the V gene TRBV9, with D possibly being TRBD1 (7 bases). Germline CDR1 and CDR2: SGDLS and YYNGEE. The CDR3 is 16 residues long. V was clipped by 4 bases and J by 3 bases, with 16 bases between them. The CDR3 protein is CASSPHGGGHTGELFF. For the CDR3, the DNA is TGTGCCAGCAGCCCCCACGGAGGGGGCCACACCGGGGAGCTGTTTTTT.

The chain recombines TRBV30 with TRBJ1-5, with unresolved D. This CDR3 has 13 residues. V gave up 0 bases and J gave up 8 bases, with 11 bases separating them. CDR1 GTSNPN and CDR2 SVGIG come from the germline V gene (reference sequence). For the CDR3, the DNA is TGTGCCTGGAGTGTCGGTGATCGAAAGCCCCAGCATTTT. Encoded protein: CAWSVGDRKPQHF.

Regarding this clone: This CDR3 is also generated by other DNA sequences in the sample. The chain joins TRBV30 to TRBJ1-5; 8 bases fit TRBD1. There are 13 residues in the CDR3. The trim removed 3 bases at V and 7 bases at J, leaving 5 bases unmatched. The germline V gene has CDR1 GTSNPN and CDR2 SVGIG (reference sequence). The CDR3 bases are TGTGCCTGGAGCCGACAGGGGAAACAGCCCCAGCATTTT. Its protein product is CAWSRQGKQPQHF.

V gene TRBV18 combines with J gene TRBJ2-1; 7 positions agree with TRBD2. Unmatched junction bases numbered 3, after V lost 2 bases and J lost 2 bases. Looked up from germline, CDR1 is KGHSH and CDR2 is LQKENI. This CDR3 comprises 15 residues. CDR3 loop: CASSPAAGAYNEQFF. The CDR3 DNA follows: TGTGCCAGCTCACCAGCGGCGGGAGCCTACAATGAGCAGTTCTTC.

The J gene is TRBJ2-7, the V gene TRBV30; D unclear. The CDR3 length is 12 residues. Trimming stripped 5 bases from V and 6 bases from J, with 14 bases between. Germline V gene data show CDR1 as GTSNPN and CDR2 as SVGIG (reference sequence). CDR3 region: CAWSGSHTEQYF. For the CDR3, the DNA is TGTGCCTGGTCGGGCTCTCACACCGAGCAGTACTTC.

The chain combines TRBV9 with TRBJ2-4, with a weak D call TRBD1 (7 bases). With 4 bases removed from V and 6 bases from J, the gap between germline ends came to 14 bases. CDR3 length: 14 amino acids. Germline values: CDR1 SGDLS, CDR2 YYNGEE. The CDR3 spells CASSLGTAGNIQYF. Here the CDR3 DNA reads TGTGCCAGCAGCCTCGGGACAGCGGGAAACATTCAGTACTTC.

CDR3 DNA: TGTGCCTGGACCCCGAACAGTAATGAAAAACTGTTTTTT. Protein product: CAWTPNSNEKLFF. The chain couples TRBV30 to TRBJ1-4, with no clear D. Germline-derived CDR1 and CDR2 are GTSNPN and SVGIG (reference sequence). V was clipped by 4 bases and J by 4 bases, with 10 bases between them. The CDR3 is made up of 13 amino acids.

The rearrangement uses TRBV7-8 and TRBJ1-1; 7 bases agree with TRBD1. Germline CDR1 reads SGHVS; CDR2 reads FQNEAQ. Losses at the gene ends were 5 bases for V and 6 bases for J; bases not matched to a gene: 6. The CDR3 is 13 amino acids. DNA of the CDR3: TGTGCCAGCAGCGCACAGGGGTACTCTGAAGCTTTCTTT. Its translation: CASSAQGYSEAFF.

This chain links TRBV7-2 with TRBJ2-3; 7 bases line up with TRBD2. The CDR3 runs to 13 residues. CDR1 is SGHTA and CDR2 is FQGNSA in the germline V gene. V lost 4 bases, J lost 3 bases, and 1 base stayed unmatched. The CDR3: CASSWTRTDTQYF. In DNA form, the CDR3 reads TGTGCCAGCAGCTGGACTAGGACAGATACGCAGTATTTT.

This chain links TRBV6-6 with TRBJ2-1; the match to TRBD1 covers 8 bases. Germline CDR1 MNHNY, CDR2 SVGAGI (reference sequence). V trimming: 5 bases; J trimming: 10 bases; junction bases outside the gene matches: 4. There are 12 residues in the CDR3. The CDR3, as DNA: TGTGCCAGCAGTGGACAGGGTGGGGAGCAGTTCTTC. Residues: CASSGQGGEQFF.

The chain combines TRBV5-4 with TRBJ1-4; the D is unclear. The germline V gene has CDR1 SGHNT and CDR2 YYREEE (reference sequence). V was clipped by 2 bases and J by 8 bases, with 13 bases between them. This CDR3 comprises 14 residues. The CDR3 DNA follows: TGTGCCAGCAGCTTAGACCCTTCGGCGGAAAAACTGTTTTTT. It specifies CASSLDPSAEKLFF.

The chain carries TRBV5-1 and TRBJ1-4; D gene uncertain. Per the germline V gene, CDR1 is SGHRS and CDR2 is YFSETQ. V lost 0 bases to trimming and J lost 8 bases, with 8 bases between them. This CDR3 contains 13 residues. CDR3 region: CASSLDVEEKLFF. As DNA, the CDR3 is TGCGCCAGCAGCTTGGATGTGGAGGAAAAACTGTTTTTT.

This clone was detected only a few times. The gene calls are TRBV7-9 and TRBJ1-1, with D perhaps matching TRBD1 (5 bases). This CDR3 is built from 15 residues. Between the trimmed V and J ends, which lost 2 bases and 0 bases, there was a span of 10 bases. CDR1 SEHNR and CDR2 FQNEAQ come from the germline V gene (reference sequence). CDR3 DNA sequence: TGTGCCAGCAGCTTACGGGGGATACTGAACACTGAAGCTTTCTTT. Protein sequence: CASSLRGILNTEAFF.

The chain carries TRBV28 and TRBJ2-1; a possible D gene is TRBD2 (5 bases). Trimming shortened V by 2 bases and J by 5 bases, and 13 bases separated the two germline ends. CDR1 and CDR2 from the germline V gene are MDHEN and SYDVKM. There are 15 residues in the CDR3. DNA of the CDR3: TGTGCCAGCAGTTTAACGGACCGGGGAAACAATGAGCAGTTCTTC. It yields the protein CASSLTDRGNNEQFF.